This TCR beta chain originates from a study of T cell responses to AZD1222 COVID-19 vaccine. Germline V lookup: CDR1 MNHEY, CDR2 SMNVEV (reference sequence). V lost 5 bases and J lost 0, with 12 bases in between. The CDR3 extends over 15 amino acids. TCRdb's copy holds only in-frame clones and misses some; the assay was immunoSEQ multiplex PCR. The sample includes some 83,000 clones, roughly 88% of them seen just once. This sample comprised peripheral blood, obtained on day 0 of AZD1222 vaccination. This clonotype was obtained from an adult in good health. The chain combines TRBV27 with TRBJ2-3; D not resolved. For the CDR3, the DNA is TGTGCCAGCAGTCGAGACTCCTCTAGCACAGATACGCAGTATTTT. It is translated as CASSRDSSSTDTQYF.